This T cell receptor (beta chain) originates from a study of response to subunit inactivated influenza vaccine. Whole-study findings and limits: The authors put forward the suggestion that each seasonal influenza vaccination may bring in only a limited number of new T cells.

This clonotype occurred once. The antigen is undetermined. The CDR3 has 17 amino acids. J gave up 0 bases and V 1 base, and 6 bases lay outside the gene matches. Germline loops: CDR1 DFQATT, CDR2 SNEGSKA (reference sequence). TCRdb reanalysed the RT-PCR reads using MiXCR and keeps one entry per CDR3 protein. The sample carries around 320,000 distinct CDR3 sequences, roughly 22% recorded once. The TCR sequence derives from a man aged 50-75 years who received an inactivated influenza vaccine. This specimen was PBMCs from blood, taken about 19 months after vaccination. The chain carries TRBV20-1 and TRBJ2-7; 13 bases map to TRBD2. CDR3 in amino acids: CSARGGLAGALSYEQYF. CDR3 nucleotide sequence: TGCAGTGCTAGAGGAGGACTAGCGGGGGCCCTCTCCTACGAGCAGTACTTC.